The 6 T cell receptor beta chains listed next were all sequenced from one sample in a study of blood T cell repertoires in COVID-19. Sequencing used immunoSEQ multiplex PCR; TCRdb keeps in-frame clones, though not all of them. Among 100,000 to 150,000 clones listed, around 81% were seen once. Source material: peripheral blood. Every receptor here comes from a woman aged 45-65 years with acute or convalescent COVID-19.

This clone was picked up a small number of times. This rearrangement joins TRBV18 to TRBJ2-7; 7 bases line up with TRBD1. There are 14 residues in the CDR3. V was pared by 1 base and J by 4 bases, with 4 bases of the junction left unmatched. CDR1 and CDR2 (germline): KGHSH, LQKENI. The CDR3 nucleotides read TGTGCCAGCTCACCACAGGGACAGAGTTACGAGCAGTACTTC. It specifies CASSPQGQSYEQYF.

The CDR3 spells CASRRQASLNTEAFF. Here the CDR3 DNA reads TGCGCCAGCAGAAGACAGGCCTCCCTGAACACTGAAGCTTTCTTT. The J gene is TRBJ1-1, the V gene TRBV5-1; D possibly corresponds to TRBD1 (6 bases). Trimming left V 5 bases short and J 0 bases short, with 14 bases between. Germline CDR1 reads SGHRS; CDR2 reads YFSETQ. There are 15 residues in the CDR3.

The chain carries TRBV7-8 and TRBJ1-2; D uncertain. In germline, CDR1 is SGHVS, CDR2 FQNEAQ. This CDR3 is built from 15 residues. Trimming removed 0 bases from V and 0 bases from J, with 8 bases in between. The CDR3 DNA reads TGTGCCAGCAGCTTAGCGCTTCGGGCTAACTATGGCTACACCTTC. This encodes CASSLALRANYGYTF.

The chain has TRBV18 and TRBJ1-5; unclear D gene. There are 13 residues in the CDR3. Trimming removed 2 bases from V and 7 bases from J, with 9 bases in between. Germline V CDR1 and CDR2: KGHSH, LQKENI. CDR3 protein: CASSPGGYQPQHF. Here the CDR3 DNA reads TGTGCCAGCTCACCAGGAGGGTACCAGCCCCAGCATTTT.

The chain employs TRBV27 and TRBJ1-1; 7 nucleotides match TRBD1. CDR1 and CDR2 (germline): MNHEY, SMNVEV (reference sequence). V shed 2 bases and J 4 bases; nucleotides not matched to a gene: 4. The CDR3 sequence is 14 residues long. Written as DNA, the CDR3 is TGTGCCAGCAGTTTACAGGGGGGATCCACTGAAGCTTTCTTT. Its protein is CASSLQGGSTEAFF.

This chain joins TRBV27 and TRBJ2-7, with D possibly matching TRBD2 (5 bases). The CDR3 length is 15 residues. With 2 bases removed from V and 2 bases from J, the gap between germline ends came to 13 bases. The germline V gene encodes CDR1 MNHEY and CDR2 SMNVEV (reference sequence). The CDR3 here is CASSLRGTVTYEQYF. The CDR3 DNA reads as TGTGCCAGCAGTTTACGGGGTACTGTGACCTACGAGCAGTACTTC.